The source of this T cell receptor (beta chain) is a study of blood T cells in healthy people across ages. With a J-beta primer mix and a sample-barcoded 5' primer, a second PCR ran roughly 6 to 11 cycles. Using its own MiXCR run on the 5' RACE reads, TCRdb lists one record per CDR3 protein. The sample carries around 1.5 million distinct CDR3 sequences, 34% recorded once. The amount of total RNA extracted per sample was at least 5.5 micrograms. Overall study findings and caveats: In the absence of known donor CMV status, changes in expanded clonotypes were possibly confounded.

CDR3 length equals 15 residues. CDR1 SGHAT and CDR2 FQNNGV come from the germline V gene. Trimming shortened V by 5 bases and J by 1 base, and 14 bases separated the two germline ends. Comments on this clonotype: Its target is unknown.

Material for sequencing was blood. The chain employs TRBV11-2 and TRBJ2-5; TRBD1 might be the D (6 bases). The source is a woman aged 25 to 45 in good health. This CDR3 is CASSDTGRSQETQYF. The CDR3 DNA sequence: TGTGCCAGCAGCGATACAGGGAGATCCCAAGAGACCCAGTACTTC.